This entry is about one TCR beta chain. What it recognizes is unknown. The sample belongs to a study of OX40 agonist ivuxolimab in advanced cancers. The wider study: Antecedent anti-PD-1, anti-PD-L1 or anti-CTLA-4 therapy was permissible, with 30% to 50% having received some. General study findings and limits: The study found that CD8+ T cells averaged more expanded clones than CD4+. The work left the antigen specificity of expanded peripheral T cells undetermined.

Generated by immunoSEQ multiplex PCR, the TCRdb table keeps only in-frame clones and is missing some. The repertoire holds tens of thousands of clones, with approximately 80% as singletons. The germline V gene has CDR1 MNHEY and CDR2 SMNVEV (reference sequence). Trimming removed 5 bases from V and 2 bases from J; junction bases left unmatched: 8. This CDR3 is 15 amino acids long. Autoimmune disease history or systemic immunosuppression barred patients. The chain combines TRBV27 with TRBJ2-7, with 8 bases lining up with TRBD2. This clonotype was obtained from an adult with an advanced solid tumor such as melanoma, head and neck, liver or kidney cancer. This material consisted of CD4+ or CD8+ T cells sorted from blood, taken in a trial of the OX40 agonist ivuxolimab. This CDR3 is CASSIISGAAYEQYF. Written as DNA, the CDR3 is TGTGCCAGCAGTATTATTAGCGGGGCCGCCTACGAGCAGTACTTC.